The sequence of this T cell receptor beta chain was determined in a study of shared clonotypes between healthy human individuals. Overall study results and limits: Although depth was large, rarefaction showed that sequencing of the sorted subsets was incomplete.

TCRdb's copy holds only in-frame clones and misses some; the assay was immunoSEQ multiplex PCR. Among 2 million to 2.5 million clones listed, approximately 94% were seen once. Trimming left V 4 bases short and J 1 base short, with 7 bases between. CDR3 size: 13 residues. CDR1 and CDR2 (germline): MGHDK, SYGVNS. A remark on this clone: Antigen: not known.

The sequencing input was naive CD4+ T cells sorted from blood. Subset of the sample: CD45RA+ positively selected. The rearrangement links TRBV25-1 to TRBJ1-1; D is ambiguous. This receptor was identified in a man between 18 and 29 years old in good health. CDR3 sequence reads: CASSVFKNTEAFF. For the CDR3, the DNA is TGTGCCAGCAGTGTTTTTAAGAACACTGAAGCTTTCTTT.